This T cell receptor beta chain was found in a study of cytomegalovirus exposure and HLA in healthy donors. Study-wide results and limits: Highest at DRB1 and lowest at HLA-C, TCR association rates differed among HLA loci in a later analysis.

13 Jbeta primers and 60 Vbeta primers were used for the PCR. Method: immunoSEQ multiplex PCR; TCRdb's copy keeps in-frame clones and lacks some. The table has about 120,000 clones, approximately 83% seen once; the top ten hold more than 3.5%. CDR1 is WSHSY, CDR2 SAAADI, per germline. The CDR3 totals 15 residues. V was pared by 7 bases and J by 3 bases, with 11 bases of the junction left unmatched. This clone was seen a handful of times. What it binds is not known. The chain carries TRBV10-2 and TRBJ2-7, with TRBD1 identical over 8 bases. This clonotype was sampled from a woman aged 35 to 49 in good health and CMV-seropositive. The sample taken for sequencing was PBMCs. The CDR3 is CASKSFGQGLYEQYF. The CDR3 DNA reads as TGCGCCAGCAAGTCCTTCGGACAGGGCCTCTACGAGCAGTACTTC.